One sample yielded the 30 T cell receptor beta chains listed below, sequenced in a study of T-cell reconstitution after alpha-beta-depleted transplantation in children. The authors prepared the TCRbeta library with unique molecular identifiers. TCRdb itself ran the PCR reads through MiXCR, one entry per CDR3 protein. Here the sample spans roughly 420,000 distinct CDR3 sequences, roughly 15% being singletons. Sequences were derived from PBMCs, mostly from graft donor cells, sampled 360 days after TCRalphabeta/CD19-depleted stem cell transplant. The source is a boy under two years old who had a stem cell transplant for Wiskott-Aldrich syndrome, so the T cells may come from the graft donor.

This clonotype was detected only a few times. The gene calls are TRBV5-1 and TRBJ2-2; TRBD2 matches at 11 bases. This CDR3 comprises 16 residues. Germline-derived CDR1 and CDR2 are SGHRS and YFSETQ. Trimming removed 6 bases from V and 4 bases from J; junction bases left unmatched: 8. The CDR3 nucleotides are TGCGCCAGCACCAGACTAGCGGGACCCACCACCGGGGAGCTGTTTTTT. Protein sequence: CASTRLAGPTTGELFF.

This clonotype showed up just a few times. The CDR3 region is CASSLTGTSGSYEQYF. The CDR3 DNA reads TGCGCCAGCAGCTTGACGGGGACTAGCGGGAGTTACGAGCAGTACTTC. The rearrangement joins TRBV5-1 to TRBJ2-7; TRBD2 agrees at 14 bases. The CDR3 has 16 residues. Losses at the gene ends were 1 base for V and 4 bases for J; bases not matched to a gene: 4. CDR1 is SGHRS, CDR2 YFSETQ, per germline.

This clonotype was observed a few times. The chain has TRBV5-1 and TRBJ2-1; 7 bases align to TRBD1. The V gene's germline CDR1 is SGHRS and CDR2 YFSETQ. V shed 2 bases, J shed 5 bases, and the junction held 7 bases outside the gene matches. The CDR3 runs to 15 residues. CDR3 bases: TGCGCCAGCAGCTTTGACAGGGCGATAGACAATGAGCAGTTCTTC. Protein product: CASSFDRAIDNEQFF.

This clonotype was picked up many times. CDR3 residues: CSVRAGVMHVDTQYF. The CDR3 nucleotides read TGCAGCGTCAGAGCGGGAGTGATGCACGTAGATACGCAGTATTTT. This sequence joins TRBV29-1 and TRBJ2-3; 8 bases fit TRBD2. Losses at the gene ends were 6 bases for V and 5 bases for J; bases not matched to a gene: 13. Germline values: CDR1 SQVTM, CDR2 ANQGSEA. The CDR3 extends over 15 amino acids.

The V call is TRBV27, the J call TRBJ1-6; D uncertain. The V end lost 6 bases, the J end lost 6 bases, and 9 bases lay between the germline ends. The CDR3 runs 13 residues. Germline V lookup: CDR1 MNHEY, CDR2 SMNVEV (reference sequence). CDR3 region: CASRFKVNSPLHF. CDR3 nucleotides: TGTGCCAGCAGGTTCAAGGTTAATTCACCCCTCCACTTT.

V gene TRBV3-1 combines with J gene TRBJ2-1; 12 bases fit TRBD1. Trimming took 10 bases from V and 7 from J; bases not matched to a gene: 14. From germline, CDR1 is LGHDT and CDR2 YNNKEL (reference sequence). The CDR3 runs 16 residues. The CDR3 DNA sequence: TGTGCCAATCCCGGGTCGGGACAGGGGGCGCGGAATGAGCAGTTCTTC. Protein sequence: CANPGSGQGARNEQFF.

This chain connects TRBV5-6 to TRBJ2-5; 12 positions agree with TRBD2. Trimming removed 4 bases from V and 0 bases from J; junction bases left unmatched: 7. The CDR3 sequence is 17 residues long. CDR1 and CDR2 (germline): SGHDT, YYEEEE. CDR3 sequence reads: CASSGHTSGRYQETQYF. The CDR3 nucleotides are TGTGCCAGCAGCGGCCATACTAGCGGGAGGTACCAAGAGACCCAGTACTTC.

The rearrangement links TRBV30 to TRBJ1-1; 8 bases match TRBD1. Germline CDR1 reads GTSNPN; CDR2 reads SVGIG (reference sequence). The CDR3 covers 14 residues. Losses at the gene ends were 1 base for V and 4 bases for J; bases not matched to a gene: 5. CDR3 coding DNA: TGTGCCTGGAGTGGGACAGGGTGGGTCACTGAAGCTTTCTTT. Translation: CAWSGTGWVTEAFF.

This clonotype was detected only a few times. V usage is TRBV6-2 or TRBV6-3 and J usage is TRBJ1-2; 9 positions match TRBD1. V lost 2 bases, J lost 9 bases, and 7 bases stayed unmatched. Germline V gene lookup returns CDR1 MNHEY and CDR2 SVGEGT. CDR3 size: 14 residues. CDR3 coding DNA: TGTGCCAGCAGTTACGCCGGGACAGGGAGAAGCTACACCTTC. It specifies CASSYAGTGRSYTF.

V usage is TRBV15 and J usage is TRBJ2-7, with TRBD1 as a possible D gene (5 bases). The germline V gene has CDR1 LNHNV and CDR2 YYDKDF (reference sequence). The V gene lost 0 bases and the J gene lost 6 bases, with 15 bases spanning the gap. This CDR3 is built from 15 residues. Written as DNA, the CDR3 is TGTGCCACCAGCAGAGATCGAAGGGGATTAGGCGAGCAGTACTTC. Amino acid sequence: CATSRDRRGLGEQYF.

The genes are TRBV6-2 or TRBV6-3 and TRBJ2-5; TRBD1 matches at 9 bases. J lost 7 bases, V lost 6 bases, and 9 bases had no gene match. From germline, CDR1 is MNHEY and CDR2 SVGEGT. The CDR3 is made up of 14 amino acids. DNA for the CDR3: TGTGCCAGCAGCACCGGGACAGGGAGCGGGACCCAGTACTTC. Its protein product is CASSTGTGSGTQYF.

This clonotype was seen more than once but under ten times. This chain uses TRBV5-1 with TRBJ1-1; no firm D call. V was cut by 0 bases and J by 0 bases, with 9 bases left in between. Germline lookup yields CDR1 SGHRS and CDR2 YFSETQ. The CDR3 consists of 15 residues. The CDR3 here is CASSLDSPLNTEAFF. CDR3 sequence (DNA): TGCGCCAGCAGCTTGGACAGTCCCCTGAACACTGAAGCTTTCTTT. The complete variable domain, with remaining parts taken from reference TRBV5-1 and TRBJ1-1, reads KAGVTQTPRYLIKTRGQQVTLSCSPISGHRSVSWYQQTPGQGLQFLFEYFSETQRNKGNFPGRFSGRQFSNSRSEMNVSTLELGDSALYLCASSLDSPLNTEAFFGQGTRLTVV.

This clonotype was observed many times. The DNA of the CDR3 is TGCGCCAGCAGCTTTTATTACAATGAGCAGTTCTTC. Encoded protein: CASSFYYNEQFF. V and J are TRBV5-1 and TRBJ2-1; D is unresolved. The V end lost 2 bases, the J end lost 4 bases, and 4 bases lay between the germline ends. CDR3 length: 12 amino acids. In germline, CDR1 is SGHRS, CDR2 YFSETQ.

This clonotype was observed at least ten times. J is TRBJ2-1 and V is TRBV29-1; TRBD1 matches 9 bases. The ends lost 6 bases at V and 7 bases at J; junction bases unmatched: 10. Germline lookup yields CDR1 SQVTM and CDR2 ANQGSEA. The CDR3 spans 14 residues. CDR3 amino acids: CSVLPGQGLNEQFF. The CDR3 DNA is TGCAGCGTCCTACCGGGACAGGGTTTAAATGAGCAGTTCTTC.

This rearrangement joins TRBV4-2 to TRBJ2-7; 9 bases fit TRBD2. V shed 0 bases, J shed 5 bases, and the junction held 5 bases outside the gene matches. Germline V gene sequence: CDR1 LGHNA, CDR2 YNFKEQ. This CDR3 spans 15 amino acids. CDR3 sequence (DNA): TGTGCCAGCAGCCAAGATCACCAGCGGGGGGACGAGCAGTACTTC. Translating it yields CASSQDHQRGDEQYF.

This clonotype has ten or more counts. The CDR3 loop is CSVKTGDEQYF. CDR3 nucleotides: TGCAGCGTGAAGACAGGGGACGAGCAGTACTTC. The chain carries TRBV29-1 and TRBJ2-7; TRBD1 aligns across 8 bases. The CDR3 runs 11 residues. CDR1 is SQVTM, CDR2 ANQGSEA, per germline. After removal of 6 bases from V and 5 bases from J, the junction contained 3 bases not matched to a gene.

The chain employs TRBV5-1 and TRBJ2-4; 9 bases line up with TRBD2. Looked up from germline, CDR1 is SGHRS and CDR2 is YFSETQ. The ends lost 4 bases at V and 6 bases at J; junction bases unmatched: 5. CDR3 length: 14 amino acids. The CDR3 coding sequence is TGCGCCAGCAGCCCTGATAGCGGGGGAAACATTCAGTACTTC. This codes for CASSPDSGGNIQYF.

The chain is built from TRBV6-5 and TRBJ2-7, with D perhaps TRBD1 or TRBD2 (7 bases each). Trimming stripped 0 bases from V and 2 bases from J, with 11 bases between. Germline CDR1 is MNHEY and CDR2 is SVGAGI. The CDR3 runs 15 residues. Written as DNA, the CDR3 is TGTGCCAGCAGTTACTCCAGGGGGACTACCTACGAGCAGTACTTC. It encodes CASSYSRGTTYEQYF.

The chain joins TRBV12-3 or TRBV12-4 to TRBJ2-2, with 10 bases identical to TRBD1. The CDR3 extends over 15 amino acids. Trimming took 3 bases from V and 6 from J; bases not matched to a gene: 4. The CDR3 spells CASSLTGGWSGELFF. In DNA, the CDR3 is TGTGCCAGCAGTTTGACAGGGGGCTGGTCCGGGGAGCTGTTTTTT.

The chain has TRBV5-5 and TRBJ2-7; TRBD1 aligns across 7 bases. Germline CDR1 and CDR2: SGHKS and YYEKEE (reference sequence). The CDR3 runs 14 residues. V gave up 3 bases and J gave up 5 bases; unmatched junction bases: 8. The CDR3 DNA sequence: TGTGCCAGCAGCTCGAGGGGACAGAGCCACGAGCAGTACTTC. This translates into CASSSRGQSHEQYF.

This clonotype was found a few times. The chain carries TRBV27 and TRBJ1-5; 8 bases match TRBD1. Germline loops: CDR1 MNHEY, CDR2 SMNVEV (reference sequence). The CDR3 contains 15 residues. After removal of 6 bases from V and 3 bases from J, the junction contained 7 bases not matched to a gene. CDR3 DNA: TGTGCCAGCAGGCTTCACAGGGGGACCAATCAGCCCCAGCATTTT. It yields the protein CASRLHRGTNQPQHF.

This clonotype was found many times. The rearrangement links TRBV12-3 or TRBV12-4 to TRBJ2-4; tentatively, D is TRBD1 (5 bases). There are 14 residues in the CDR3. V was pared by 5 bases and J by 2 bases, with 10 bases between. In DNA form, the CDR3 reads TGTGCCAGCAGTCCCAGGGAAACCAAAAACATTCAGTACTTC. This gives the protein CASSPRETKNIQYF.

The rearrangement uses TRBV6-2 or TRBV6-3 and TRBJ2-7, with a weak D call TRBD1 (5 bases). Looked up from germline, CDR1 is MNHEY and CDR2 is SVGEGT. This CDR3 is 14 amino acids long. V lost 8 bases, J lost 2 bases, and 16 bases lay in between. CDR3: CASEGQGSPYEQYF. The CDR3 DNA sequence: TGTGCCAGCGAAGGCCAGGGATCCCCCTACGAGCAGTACTTC.

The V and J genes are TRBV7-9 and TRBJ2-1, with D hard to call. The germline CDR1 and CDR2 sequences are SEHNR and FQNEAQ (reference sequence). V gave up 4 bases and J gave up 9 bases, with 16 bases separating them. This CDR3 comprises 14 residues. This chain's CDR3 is CASSSPASKVEQFF. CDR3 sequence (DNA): TGTGCCAGCAGCTCCCCAGCTAGTAAGGTTGAGCAGTTCTTC. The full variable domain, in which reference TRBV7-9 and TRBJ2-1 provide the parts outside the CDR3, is DTGVSQNPRHKITKRGQNVTFRCDPISEHNRLYWYRQTLGQGPEFLTYFQNEAQLEKSRLLSDRFSAERPKGSFSTLEIQRTEQGDSAMYLCASSSPASKVEQFFGPGTRLTVL.

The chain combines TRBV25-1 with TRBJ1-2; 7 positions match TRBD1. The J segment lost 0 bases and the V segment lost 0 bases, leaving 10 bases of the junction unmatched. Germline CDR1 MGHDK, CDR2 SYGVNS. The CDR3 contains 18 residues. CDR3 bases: TGTGCCAGCAGTGAATATCGGGCAGGGGGAAAAGCTAACTATGGCTACACCTTC. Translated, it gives CASSEYRAGGKANYGYTF.

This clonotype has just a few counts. CDR3 protein: CASSRSGQPNTEAFF. CDR3 DNA: TGTGCCAGTAGTCGGTCGGGACAGCCGAACACTGAAGCTTTCTTT. V usage is TRBV19 and J usage is TRBJ1-1; the match to TRBD1 covers 7 bases. Germline V gene lookup returns CDR1 LNHDA and CDR2 SQIVND (reference sequence). J was trimmed by 1 base and V by 5 bases; bases with no gene match: 7. This CDR3 has 15 residues. Supplemented by reference TRBV19 and TRBJ1-1, the full variable domain reads DGGITQSPKYLFRKEGQNVTLSCEQNLNHDAMYWYRQDPGQGLRLIYYSQIVNDFQKGDIAEGYSVSREKKESFPLTVTSAQKNPTAFYLCASSRSGQPNTEAFFGQGTRLTVV.

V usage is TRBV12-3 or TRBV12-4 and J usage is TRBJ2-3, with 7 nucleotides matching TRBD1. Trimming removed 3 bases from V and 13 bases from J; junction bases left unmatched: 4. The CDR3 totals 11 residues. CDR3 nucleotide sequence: TGTGCCAGCAGTTTTGAGGGACAGAAGTATTTT. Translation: CASSFEGQKYF.

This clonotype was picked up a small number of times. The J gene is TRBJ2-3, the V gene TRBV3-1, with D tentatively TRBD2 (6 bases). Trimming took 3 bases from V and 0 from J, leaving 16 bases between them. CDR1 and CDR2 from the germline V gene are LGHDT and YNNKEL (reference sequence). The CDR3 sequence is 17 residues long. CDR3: CASSHLRLAASTDTQYF. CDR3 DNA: TGTGCCAGCAGCCATTTAAGGTTAGCGGCGAGCACAGATACGCAGTATTTT.

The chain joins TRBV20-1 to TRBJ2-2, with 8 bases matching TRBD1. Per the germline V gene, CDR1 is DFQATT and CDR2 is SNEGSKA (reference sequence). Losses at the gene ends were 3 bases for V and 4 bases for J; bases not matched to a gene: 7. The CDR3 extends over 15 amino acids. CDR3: CSASPRGLFTGELFF. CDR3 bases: TGCAGTGCTAGCCCCAGGGGGCTTTTCACCGGGGAGCTGTTTTTT.

The chain's CDR3 is CSATQGSLRRTGELFF. CDR3 DNA: TGCAGTGCAACACAGGGTTCCCTCAGGAGGACCGGGGAGCTGTTTTTT. The V and J genes are TRBV29-1 and TRBJ2-2; D might be TRBD1 (6 bases). Germline lookup yields CDR1 SQVTM and CDR2 ANQGSEA. This CDR3 contains 16 residues.